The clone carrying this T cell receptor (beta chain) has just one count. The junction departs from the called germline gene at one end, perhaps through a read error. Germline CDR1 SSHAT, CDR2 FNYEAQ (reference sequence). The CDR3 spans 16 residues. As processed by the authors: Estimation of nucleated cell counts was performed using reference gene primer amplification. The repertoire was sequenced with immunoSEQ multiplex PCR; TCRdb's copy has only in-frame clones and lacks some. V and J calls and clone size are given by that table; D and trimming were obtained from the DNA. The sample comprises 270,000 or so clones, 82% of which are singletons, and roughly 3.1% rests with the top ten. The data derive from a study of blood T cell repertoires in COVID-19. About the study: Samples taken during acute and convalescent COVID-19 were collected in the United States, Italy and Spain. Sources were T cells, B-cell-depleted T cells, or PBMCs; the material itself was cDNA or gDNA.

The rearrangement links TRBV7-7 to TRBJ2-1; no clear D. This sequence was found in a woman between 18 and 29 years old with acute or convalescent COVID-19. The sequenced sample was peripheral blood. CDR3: CASSPIDSSSYNEQFF. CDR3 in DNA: TGTGCTAGCAGCCCGATAGACTCAAGCTCCTACAATGAGCAGTTCTTC.